A selection of T cell receptor beta chains follows, all from one sample in a study of OX40 agonist ivuxolimab in advanced cancers. Using immunoSEQ multiplex PCR, the repertoire was profiled, and TCRdb retains in-frame clones only, with some absent. The repertoire holds approximately 160,000 clones, with 85% to 95% as singletons. Here the sequenced sample was CD4+ or CD8+ T cells sorted from blood, taken in a trial of the OX40 agonist ivuxolimab. Receptor source: an adult with an advanced solid tumor such as melanoma, head and neck, liver or kidney cancer. Each CDR3 is given with its conserved first and last residue. Fields, in order: D gene, V gene, clone size, J gene, CDR3 DNA, CDR3 protein. D genes are given only for firm matches. Some rows mark clone size as missing; the rest say once, few, many or name a class of expanded clone.

TRBD2	TRBV7-2	.	TRBJ2-1	TGTGCCAGCAGCCCTAGCGGGGCGAGCTCCTACAATGAGCAGTTCTTC	CASSPSGASSYNEQFF
.	TRBV5-6	.	TRBJ1-5	TGTGCCAGCAGCTTGACAGGCAATCAGCCCCAGCATTTT	CASSLTGNQPQHF
.	TRBV21-1	.	TRBJ2-7	TGTGCCAGCAGCGCTTGGGACAGGGGCGACGAGCAGTACTTC	CASSAWDRGDEQYF
TRBD1	TRBV5-1	once	TRBJ1-5	TGCGCCAGCAGCCCCGGACAGGGGAGGGAGCCCCAGCATTTT	CASSPGQGREPQHF
TRBD2	TRBV5-1	.	TRBJ2-1	TGCGCCAGCATGCGGGATAGCGGGAGACCCTACAATGAGCAGTTCTTC	CASMRDSGRPYNEQFF
.	TRBV28	.	TRBJ2-3	TGTGCCAGCAGGTGGGGACCAGTCAACACAGATACGCAGTATTTT	CASRWGPVNTDTQYF
.	TRBV18	once	TRBJ1-2	TGTGCCAGCTCACCGATGGGGGGCGCGGGTGGCTACACCTTC	CASSPMGGAGGYTF
TRBD1	TRBV4-1	.	TRBJ1-5	TGCGCCAGCAGCCAAACAGGGGGTGGGCAGCCCCAGCATTTT	CASSQTGGGQPQHF
.	TRBV28	few	TRBJ1-1	TGTGCCTCCGGGGGAGGGACCACTGAAGCTTTCTTT	CASGGGTTEAFF
.	TRBV12-5	.	TRBJ2-1	TGTGCTAGTGGTTTGGACAGGGTGGACAATGAGCAGTTCTTC	CASGLDRVDNEQFF
.	TRBV7-9	.	TRBJ1-3	TGTGCCAGCAGCTCTCCCCGGACAGTCGACTCTGGAAACACCATATATTTT	CASSSPRTVDSGNTIYF
TRBD2	TRBV5-4	.	TRBJ2-1	TGTGCCAGCAGCTTACCGGGGAGGGGCTCCTACAATGAGCAGTTCTTC	CASSLPGRGSYNEQFF
.	TRBV7-2	.	TRBJ1-4	TGTGCCAGCAGCCCCCGAGGGGTGCAGGAAAATGAAAAACTGTTTTTT	CASSPRGVQENEKLFF
TRBD1	TRBV4-2	.	TRBJ1-4	TGTGCCAGCAGCCAAGATAGGGCCCGACAGGGGGCGCAGGGACTGTTTTTT	CASSQDRARQGAQGLFF
.	TRBV5-1	.	TRBJ1-1	TGCGCCAGCAGCTTGGCCGGACAGCAAGGGAACACTGAAGCTTTCTTT	CASSLAGQQGNTEAFF
TRBD2	TRBV9	.	TRBJ2-1	TGTGCCAGCAGCTTACAAGCGGGAGAGCGAGGCGAGCAGTTCTTC	CASSLQAGERGEQFF
.	TRBV4-3	.	TRBJ1-3	TGCGCCAGCAGCCAAGGGGGCCCCGCCTCTGGAAACACCATATATTTT	CASSQGGPASGNTIYF
TRBD1	TRBV5-1	once	TRBJ1-1	TGCGCCAGCAGCTTGGCGGGGGGACAGGGGGTCACGAACACTGAAGCTTTCTTT	CASSLAGGQGVTNTEAFF
TRBD2	TRBV27	.	TRBJ2-1	TGTGCCAGCAGCCCCCCCGGGACTAGCGGTGCGCGGCAGTTCTTC	CASSPPGTSGARQFF
.	TRBV5-1	.	TRBJ1-1	TGCGCCAGCGCCGCGAGGGGGACTACGAACACTGAAGCTTTCTTT	CASAARGTTNTEAFF
TRBD1	TRBV7-3	.	TRBJ1-1	TGTGCCAGCAGCTCGGGACAGCCGAACACTGAAGCTTTCTTT	CASSSGQPNTEAFF
.	TRBV28	.	TRBJ1-2	TGTGCCAGCAGGGAAGGACTCCGCTATGGCTACACCTTC	CASREGLRYGYTF
.	TRBV5-1	.	TRBJ2-4	TGCGCCAGCAGCCCCTTGCGGGGAGATGCCAAAAACATTCAGTACTTC	CASSPLRGDAKNIQYF
TRBD1	TRBV6-5	.	TRBJ1-1	TGTGCCAGCACCTCAGGGGGCTCGGCTTTCTTT	CASTSGGSAFF
.	TRBV6-1	.	TRBJ1-2	TGTGCCAGCAGTGCAGCGAATTACGGCTACACCTTC	CASSAANYGYTF
.	TRBV18	.	TRBJ2-1	TGTGCCAGCTCGCCCAGGGTCCAGAACTACAATGAGCAGTTCTTC	CASSPRVQNYNEQFF
TRBD2	TRBV18	.	TRBJ2-3	TGTGCCAGCTCACCGGGAGGGGATACGCAGTATTTT	CASSPGGDTQYF
TRBD1	TRBV15	.	TRBJ1-4	TGTGCCACCTCGGGACAGCTTAATGAAAAACTGTTTTTT	CATSGQLNEKLFF
.	TRBV4-1	.	TRBJ2-5	TGCGCCAGCAGCCAACCGTCCACCCAAGAGACCCAGTACTTC	CASSQPSTQETQYF
.	TRBV5-1	.	TRBJ2-1	TGCGCCAGCAGCCTACTGACAGCCTCCTACAATGAGCAGTTCTTC	CASSLLTASYNEQFF
TRBD1	TRBV28	.	TRBJ2-7	TGTGCCAGCAGGACAGGGGTGCGGGACGAGCAGTACTTC	CASRTGVRDEQYF
.	TRBV9	.	TRBJ2-3	TGTGCCAGCAGCGTAGGGGTAGTAAAGGATACGCAGTATTTT	CASSVGVVKDTQYF
.	TRBV20-1	.	TRBJ1-1	TGCAGTGCTGGGGGGGGTACTGAAGCTTTCTTT	CSAGGGTEAFF
.	TRBV29-1	.	TRBJ2-4	TGCAGCGTTGGGGTCGGGATGGCCAAAAACATTCAGTACTTC	CSVGVGMAKNIQYF
.	TRBV5-1	.	TRBJ1-4	TGCGCCAGCAGCTTGAATCCCCGAGGGACTAATGAAAAACTGTTTTTT	CASSLNPRGTNEKLFF
.	TRBV19	.	TRBJ2-2	TGTGCCAGTAGTCTCCTGGAGGGGGTCGGGGAGCTGTTTTTT	CASSLLEGVGELFF
TRBD1	TRBV5-1	once	TRBJ2-7	TGCGCCAGCAGCTCCGGGACAGGGATTTACTTC	CASSSGTGIYF
.	TRBV5-1	.	TRBJ2-1	TGCGCCAGCAGCCCCCCCGCGGGGGCGAATGAGCAGTTCTTC	CASSPPAGANEQFF
TRBD1	TRBV28	.	TRBJ1-2	TGTGCCAGCAGTTTAACACCGGGGACAGGGGTCGATGGCTACACCTTC	CASSLTPGTGVDGYTF
TRBD1	TRBV9	once	TRBJ1-1	TGTGCCAGCAGCCCCCAGGGACAGTTGAATGAAGCTTTCTTT	CASSPQGQLNEAFF
.	TRBV7-2	.	TRBJ1-5	TGTGCCAGCAGCTTATCGGGGAACCAGCCCCAGCATTTT	CASSLSGNQPQHF